This T cell receptor beta chain was identified during a study of blood T cell repertoires in COVID-19. Libraries were prepared by immunoSEQ multiplex PCR; TCRdb keeps only in-frame clonotypes and omits some of them. Of some 250,000 clones listed, roughly 76% were seen once; the top ten hold roughly 8%. Per germline, CDR1 SGHVS and CDR2 FNYEAQ. The CDR3 loop spans 16 amino acids. Trimming removed 0 bases from V and 6 bases from J, with 12 bases in between. The clonotype was recovered from a woman aged 80 or over with COVID-19, enrolled during active disease. The sequenced material came from peripheral blood. The V gene is TRBV7-6, the J gene TRBJ1-6; D perhaps matches TRBD1 (5 bases). This CDR3 is CASSLAQGRSNSPLHF. CDR3 nucleotides: TGTGCCAGCAGCTTAGCGCAGGGAAGGAGTAATTCACCCCTCCACTTT.